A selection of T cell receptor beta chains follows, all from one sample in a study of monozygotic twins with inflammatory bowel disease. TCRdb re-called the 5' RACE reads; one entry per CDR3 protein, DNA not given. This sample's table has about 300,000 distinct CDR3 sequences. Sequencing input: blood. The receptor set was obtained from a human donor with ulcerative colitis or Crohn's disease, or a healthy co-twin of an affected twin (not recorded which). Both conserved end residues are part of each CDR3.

CDR3aa: CASRNTKDHPSPSTDTQYF; v_gene: TRBV6-1; j_gene: TRBJ2-3; len: 19
CDR3aa: CASRAKVTANYGYTF; v_gene: TRBV27; j_gene: TRBJ1-2; len: 15
CDR3aa: CASRFEDFDTGELFF; v_gene: TRBV12-3/TRBV12-4; j_gene: TRBJ2-2; len: 15
CDR3aa: CASSNKRTTDTQYF; v_gene: TRBV10-1; j_gene: TRBJ2-3; len: 14
CDR3aa: CASSGSGTGNTEAFF; v_gene: TRBV28; j_gene: TRBJ1-1; len: 15
CDR3aa: CASSVEMGSQETQYF; v_gene: TRBV9; j_gene: TRBJ2-5; len: 15
CDR3aa: CASRPGTGTYEQYF; v_gene: TRBV6-6; j_gene: TRBJ2-7; len: 14
CDR3aa: CASSLVGPGGGQPQHF; v_gene: TRBV7-2; j_gene: TRBJ1-5; len: 16
CDR3aa: CASSPGHASFRGYTF; v_gene: TRBV6-1; j_gene: TRBJ1-2; len: 15
CDR3aa: CASSFQTGVRGQYNEQFF; v_gene: TRBV7-3; j_gene: TRBJ2-1; len: 18
CDR3aa: CATSGKRGVTYEQYF; v_gene: TRBV6-2/TRBV6-3; j_gene: TRBJ2-7; len: 15
CDR3aa: CSVETGQGTEQFF; v_gene: TRBV29-1; j_gene: TRBJ2-1; len: 13
CDR3aa: CASSQAPGLPSSYNEQFF; v_gene: TRBV4-3; j_gene: TRBJ2-1; len: 18
CDR3aa: CASSHPGERGREQYF; v_gene: TRBV12-3/TRBV12-4; j_gene: TRBJ2-7; len: 15
CDR3aa: CASSQELSGDRVAYGYTF; v_gene: TRBV4-3; j_gene: TRBJ1-2; len: 18
CDR3aa: CASSQGSPSGNTIYF; v_gene: TRBV5-1; j_gene: TRBJ1-3; len: 15